This T cell receptor beta chain is from a study of OX40 agonist ivuxolimab in advanced cancers. Whole-study context: A mean age of around 60 years, range about 23 to 80, was recorded, and about 83% were male.

CDR1 and CDR2 (germline): MNHEY, SVGAGI. With 10 bases clipped from V and 5 bases from J, the junction kept 13 bases outside the gene matches. The CDR3 is 14 residues long. Sequencing used immunoSEQ multiplex PCR; TCRdb keeps in-frame clones, though not all of them. The sample has some 35,000 clones, roughly 72% seen once; the top ten hold around a quarter. The clonotype comes from an adult with an advanced solid tumor such as melanoma, head and neck, liver or kidney cancer. The chain is built from TRBV6-5 and TRBJ1-1; TRBD1 matches 7 bases. The specimen was CD4+ or CD8+ T cells sorted from blood, collected in a trial of the OX40 agonist ivuxolimab. The CDR3 DNA reads as TGTGCCACCAGAACGACAGGGCGTGTGACTGAAGCTTTCTTT. Its translation is CATRTTGRVTEAFF.